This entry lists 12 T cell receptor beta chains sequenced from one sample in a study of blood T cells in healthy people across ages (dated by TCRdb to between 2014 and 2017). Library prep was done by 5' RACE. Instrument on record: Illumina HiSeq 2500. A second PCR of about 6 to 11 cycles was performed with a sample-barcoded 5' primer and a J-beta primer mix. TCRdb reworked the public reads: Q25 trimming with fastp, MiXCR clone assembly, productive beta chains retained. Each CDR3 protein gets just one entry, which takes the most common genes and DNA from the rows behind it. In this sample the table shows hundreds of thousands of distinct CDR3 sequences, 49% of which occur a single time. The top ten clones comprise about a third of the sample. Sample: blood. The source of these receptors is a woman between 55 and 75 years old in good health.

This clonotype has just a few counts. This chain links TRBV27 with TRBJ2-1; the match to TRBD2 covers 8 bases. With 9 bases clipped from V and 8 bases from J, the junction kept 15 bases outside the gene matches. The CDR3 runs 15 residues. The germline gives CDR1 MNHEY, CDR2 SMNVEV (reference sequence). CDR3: CASGTGGGRMDEQFF. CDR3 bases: TGTGCCAGTGGTACGGGAGGGGGGCGTATGGATGAGCAGTTCTTC.

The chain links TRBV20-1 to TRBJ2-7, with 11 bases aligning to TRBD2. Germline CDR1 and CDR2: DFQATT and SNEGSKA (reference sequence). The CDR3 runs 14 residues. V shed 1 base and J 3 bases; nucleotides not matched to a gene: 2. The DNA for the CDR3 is TGCAGTGCTAGAGGACTAGCGGGGAACTACGAGCAGTACTTC. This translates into CSARGLAGNYEQYF.

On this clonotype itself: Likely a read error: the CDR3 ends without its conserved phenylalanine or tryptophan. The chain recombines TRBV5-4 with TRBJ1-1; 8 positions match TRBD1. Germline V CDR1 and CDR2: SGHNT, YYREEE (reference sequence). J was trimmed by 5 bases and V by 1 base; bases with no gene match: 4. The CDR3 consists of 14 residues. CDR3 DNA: TGTGCCAGCAGCTTGCAGGGGGCAAGGACTGAAGCTTTCATT. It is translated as CASSLQGARTEAFI.

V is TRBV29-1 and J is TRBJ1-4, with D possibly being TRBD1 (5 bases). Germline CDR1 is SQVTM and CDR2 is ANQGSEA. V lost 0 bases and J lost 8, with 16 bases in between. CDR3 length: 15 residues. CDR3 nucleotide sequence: TGCAGCGTTGAAGATCGTGAGGGGATAGGGGAAAAACTGTTTTTT. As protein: CSVEDREGIGEKLFF.

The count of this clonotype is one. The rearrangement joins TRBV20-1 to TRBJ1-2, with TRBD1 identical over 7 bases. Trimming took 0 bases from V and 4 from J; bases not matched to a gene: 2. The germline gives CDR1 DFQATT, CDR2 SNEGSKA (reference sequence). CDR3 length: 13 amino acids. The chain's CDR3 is CSAREGQTYGYTF. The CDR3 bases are TGCAGTGCTAGAGAGGGACAGACCTATGGCTACACCTTC.

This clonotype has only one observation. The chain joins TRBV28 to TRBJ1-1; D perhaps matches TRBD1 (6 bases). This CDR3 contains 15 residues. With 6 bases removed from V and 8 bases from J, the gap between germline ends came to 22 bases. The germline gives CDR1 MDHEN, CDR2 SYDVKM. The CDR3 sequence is CASRGGTDSQTEAFF. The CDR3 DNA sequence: TGTGCCAGCAGGGGAGGGACGGACAGCCAGACCGAAGCTTTCTTT.

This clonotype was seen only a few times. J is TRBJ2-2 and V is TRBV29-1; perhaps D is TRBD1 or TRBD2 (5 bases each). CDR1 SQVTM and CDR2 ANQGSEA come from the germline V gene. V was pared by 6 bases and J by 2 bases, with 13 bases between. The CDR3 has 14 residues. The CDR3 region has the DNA TGCAGCGTCGATCCCGGGACCAACACCGGGGAGCTGTTTTTT. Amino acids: CSVDPGTNTGELFF.

CDR3 sequence: CASSNRGHEQYF. The DNA of the CDR3 is TGTGCCAGCAGCAACAGGGGCCACGAGCAGTACTTC. The rearrangement links TRBV21-1 to TRBJ2-7; no check of the table's D call, TRBD1, against the DNA was made. TRBV21-1 is termed a pseudogene. The CDR3 spans 12 residues.

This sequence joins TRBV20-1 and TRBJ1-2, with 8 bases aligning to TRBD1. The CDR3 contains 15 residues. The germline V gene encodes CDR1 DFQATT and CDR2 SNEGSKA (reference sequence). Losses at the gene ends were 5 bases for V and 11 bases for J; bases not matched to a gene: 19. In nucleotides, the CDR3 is TGCAGTGCTTTTTCCCAGGGGGCAGTAGCCGTGGGGTACACCTTC. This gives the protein CSAFSQGAVAVGYTF.

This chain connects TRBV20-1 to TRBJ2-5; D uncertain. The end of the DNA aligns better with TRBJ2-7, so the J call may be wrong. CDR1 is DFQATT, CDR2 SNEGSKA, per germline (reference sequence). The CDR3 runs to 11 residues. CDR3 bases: TGCAGTGCTAGAACCTACTACGAGCAGTACTTC. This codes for CSARTYYEQYF.

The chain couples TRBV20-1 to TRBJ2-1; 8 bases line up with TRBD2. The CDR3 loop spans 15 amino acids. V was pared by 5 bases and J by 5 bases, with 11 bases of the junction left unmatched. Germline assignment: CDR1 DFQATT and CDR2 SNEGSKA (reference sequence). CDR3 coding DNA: TGCAGTGCTGCCCCGCTAGCGGGCAAAAACAATGAGCAGTTCTTC. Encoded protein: CSAAPLAGKNNEQFF.

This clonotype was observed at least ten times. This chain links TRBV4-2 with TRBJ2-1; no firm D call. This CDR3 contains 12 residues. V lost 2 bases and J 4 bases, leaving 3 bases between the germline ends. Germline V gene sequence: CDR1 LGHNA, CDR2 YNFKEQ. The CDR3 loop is CASSQRYNEQFF. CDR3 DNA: TGTGCCAGCAGCCAACGATACAATGAGCAGTTCTTC.